One sample yielded the 17 T cell receptor beta chains listed below, sequenced in a study of T cells in Graves' hyperthyroidism and ophthalmopathy. Researchers took RNA transcripts and amplified the TCR beta CDR3 regions from them. The TCR CDR3 first-round RT-PCR relied on the HTBI primer set. TCRdb reprocessed the multiplex PCR reads via MiXCR and lists one record per CDR3 protein. The sample lists around 350,000 distinct CDR3 sequences, around 15% occurring once. Sequenced sample: blood. Receptors originate from a woman aged 60-75 years with Graves' ophthalmopathy.

Only a few counts were recorded for this clonotype. V gene TRBV4-1 combines with J gene TRBJ2-1; 10 bases line up with TRBD2. The CDR3 has 19 amino acids. V lost 0 bases, J lost 2 bases, and 10 bases stayed unmatched. Looked up from germline, CDR1 is MGHRA and CDR2 is YSYEKL. This CDR3 reads CASSQDPGAGGVTYNEQFF. Here the CDR3 DNA reads TGCGCCAGCAGCCAAGATCCGGGAGCGGGAGGGGTAACCTACAATGAGCAGTTCTTC.

In this sample, this clonotype turned up many times. This chain links TRBV27 with TRBJ2-7; 10 bases fit TRBD1. The CDR3 is made up of 16 amino acids. The trim removed 2 bases at V and 0 bases at J, leaving 4 bases unmatched. CDR1 is MNHEY and CDR2 is SMNVEV in the germline V gene (reference sequence). CDR3: CASSLGTGASSYEQYF. In DNA form, the CDR3 reads TGTGCCAGCAGTTTAGGGACAGGGGCCAGCTCCTACGAGCAGTACTTC.

This clonotype was recorded at least ten times. The chain links TRBV7-9 to TRBJ2-7; 9 bases are shared with TRBD2. Trimming removed 2 bases from V and 6 bases from J; junction bases left unmatched: 8. Germline V gene lookup returns CDR1 SEHNR and CDR2 FQNEAQ (reference sequence). The CDR3 totals 15 residues. The CDR3 DNA follows: TGTGCCAGCAGCTTAAATGCGGGAGGGCCATCCGAGCAGTACTTC. Protein product: CASSLNAGGPSEQYF. Variable domain in full (rest from reference TRBV7-9 and TRBJ2-7): DTGVSQNPRHKITKRGQNVTFRCDPISEHNRLYWYRQTLGQGPEFLTYFQNEAQLEKSRLLSDRFSAERPKGSFSTLEIQRTEQGDSAMYLCASSLNAGGPSEQYFGPGTRLTVT.

This clonotype was recorded many times. V usage is TRBV20-1 and J usage is TRBJ1-1; possible D gene TRBD1, 6 bases. This CDR3 region has 11 residues. Germline loops: CDR1 DFQATT, CDR2 SNEGSKA (reference sequence). Trimming removed 6 bases from V and 8 bases from J, with 13 bases in between. The CDR3 loop is CSAPGQPEAFF. The CDR3, as DNA: TGCAGTGCCCCCGGACAGCCAGAAGCTTTCTTT.

At least ten counts were recorded for this clonotype. V and J are TRBV6-1 and TRBJ2-7, with TRBD1 matching 12 bases. The CDR3 is made up of 14 amino acids. Per the germline V gene, CDR1 is MNHNS and CDR2 is SASEGT. V gave up 6 bases and J gave up 6 bases; unmatched junction bases: 6. CDR3 loop: CASRRGTGGAEQYF. The CDR3 DNA sequence: TGTGCCAGCAGACGCGGGACAGGGGGCGCCGAGCAGTACTTC.

This clonotype was picked up a small number of times. CDR3 region: CASSEGGNYGYTF. The CDR3 nucleotides read TGCGCCAGCAGTGAGGGCGGGAACTATGGCTACACCTTC. The chain carries TRBV10-2 and TRBJ1-2; D uncertain. The CDR3 sequence is 13 residues long. V shed 2 bases and J shed 2 bases, with 6 bases lying between them. Germline CDR1 reads WSHSY; CDR2 reads SAAADI.

The J gene is TRBJ2-5, the V gene TRBV3-1; the D gene is possibly TRBD2 (5 bases). Germline V gives CDR1 LGHDT, CDR2 YNNKEL (reference sequence). V lost 0 bases to trimming and J lost 0 bases, with 14 bases between them. CDR3 length equals 17 residues. In DNA form, the CDR3 reads TGTGCCAGCAGCCAAGAGGATCTCGCGCGGGACCAAGAGACCCAGTACTTC. Protein: CASSQEDLARDQETQYF.

This clonotype was counted at least ten times. The DNA for the CDR3 is TGTGCCAGCAGCAGAACAGAGGATGAGCAGTTCTTC. Its protein is CASSRTEDEQFF. The V call is TRBV2, the J call TRBJ2-1; no clear D. The V and J ends lost 6 bases and 8 bases respectively, with 11 bases between them. Germline CDR1 reads SNHLY; CDR2 reads FYNNEI. The CDR3 is 12 residues long.

As regards this clonotype: Compared with germline, one end of the junction differs, possibly owing to a read error. This chain connects TRBV5-1 to TRBJ2-6; a possible D gene is TRBD1 (5 bases). The CDR3 spans 14 residues. Germline V lookup: CDR1 SGHRS, CDR2 YFSETQ. DNA of the CDR3: TGCGCCAGCAGTAGTGTCTCTGGGGCCGACGTCCTGACTTTC. The encoded protein is CASSSVSGADVLTF.

This clonotype was detected many times. The CDR3 spells CASSYSRDTGELFF. The CDR3 DNA follows: TGTGCCAGCAGTTACTCCAGGGACACCGGGGAGCTGTTTTTT. V and J are TRBV6-5 and TRBJ2-2; possible D gene TRBD1, 5 bases. Germline CDR1 and CDR2: MNHEY and SVGAGI. Trimming stripped 0 bases from V and 3 bases from J, with 5 bases between. This CDR3 has 14 amino acids.

This clonotype was detected ten times or more. J is TRBJ1-1 and V is TRBV30; D gene unclear. CDR3 length: 15 residues. From germline, CDR1 is GTSNPN and CDR2 SVGIG (reference sequence). Trimming cost V 0 bases and J 6 bases, with 17 bases left between them. CDR3 DNA: TGTGCCTGGAGTGTAAAACTGAATATAGCCGCTGAAGCTTTCTTT. Its protein product is CAWSVKLNIAAEAFF.

Worth noting for this clonotype: This may arise from a read error, as a much more abundant clone is one base away. V usage is TRBV5-1 and J usage is TRBJ2-1; 7 bases line up with TRBD2. Germline V lookup: CDR1 SGHRS, CDR2 YFSETQ. The CDR3 has 15 amino acids. The CDR3 loop reads CAGSLDEGGYNEQFF. The CDR3, as DNA: TGCGCCGGCAGCTTGGATGAGGGAGGGTACAATGAGCAGTTCTTC.

J is TRBJ2-3 and V is TRBV5-6, with 9 bases fitting TRBD2. Germline trimming cut 0 bases from V and 6 bases from J; bases unmatched to any gene: 8. CDR1 is SGHDT, CDR2 YYEEEE, per germline. The CDR3 contains 16 residues. CDR3 amino acids: CASSLAGSGRGDTQYF. The CDR3 DNA reads TGTGCCAGCAGCTTGGCAGGTAGCGGGAGAGGTGATACGCAGTATTTT.

The chain has TRBV10-2 and TRBJ2-1; TRBD1 is a possible D gene (5 bases). The ends were cut back, 2 bases at V and 4 bases at J, with 12 bases in the middle. Germline assignment: CDR1 WSHSY and CDR2 SAAADI. The CDR3 length is 15 residues. CDR3 bases: TGCGCCAGCAGTGAGGATCTCGGACAATACAATGAGCAGTTCTTC. It translates to CASSEDLGQYNEQFF.

This clonotype was seen at least ten times. This chain links TRBV5-1 with TRBJ1-2; D may be TRBD1 (6 bases). The CDR3 length is 13 residues. Germline V gene sequence: CDR1 SGHRS, CDR2 YFSETQ. V lost 4 bases, J lost 4 bases, and 11 bases lay in between. Here the CDR3 reads CASSADSSYGYTF. The CDR3 nucleotides are TGCGCCAGCAGCGCGGACAGCAGCTATGGCTACACCTTC.

This clonotype turned up a few times. V gene TRBV7-9 combines with J gene TRBJ2-7, with D perhaps TRBD1 (6 bases). V dropped 1 base and J dropped 3 bases, with 19 bases sitting between them. The CDR3 has 17 amino acids. Germline values: CDR1 SEHNR, CDR2 FQNEAQ (reference sequence). The CDR3 reads CASSLEMGQQGGYEQYF. The CDR3 DNA follows: TGTGCCAGCAGCTTAGAAATGGGGCAACAGGGCGGCTACGAGCAGTACTTC.

Many counts were recorded for this clonotype. The gene calls are TRBV28 and TRBJ2-2; 10 nucleotides agree with TRBD2. Germline V CDR1 and CDR2: MDHEN, SYDVKM. This CDR3 spans 15 amino acids. J lost 6 bases, V lost 5 bases, and 6 bases had no gene match. CDR3 region: CASSQAGGLAGELFF. The CDR3 DNA reads TGTGCCAGCAGTCAAGCGGGAGGGCTGGCCGGGGAGCTGTTTTTT.